This T cell receptor (beta chain) was recorded in a study of T cells after yellow fever vaccination. Study information: With SMART-Seq v4 Ultra Low Input, the fractions containing low cell numbers were prepared.

TCRdb fed the 5' RACE reads into MiXCR, producing one record per CDR3 protein. This table holds roughly 190,000 distinct CDR3 sequences, roughly 9.6% found once. The sample holds a few counts of this clonotype. Its antigen is not known. Germline assignment: CDR1 MGHRA and CDR2 YSYEKL. There are 16 residues in the CDR3. V dropped 1 base and J dropped 3 bases, with 12 bases sitting between them. Study results and limitations: A minor fraction of clonotypes spanned both CD4 and CD8 compartments. Abundant clonotypes from the bulk population could get into FACS-sorted repertoires as contaminants. Reappearance after the booster was observed for most primary-vaccination clones (96% CD4, over 70% CD8).

The material sequenced was CD8+ T cells sorted from PBMCs, taken 15 days after the yellow fever booster vaccination. The chain has TRBV4-1 and TRBJ1-4; the D gene is possibly TRBD1 (5 bases). This receptor was taken from a young man who received the YFV17D yellow fever vaccine. The CDR3 region is CASSQGSGGANEKLFF. CDR3 DNA sequence: TGCGCCAGCAGCCAAGGGTCTGGGGGGGCTAATGAAAAACTGTTTTTT.